Below, 15 T cell receptor beta chains from the same sample are listed, as sequenced in a study of T cell changes during pregnancy in multiple sclerosis. Here immunoSEQ multiplex PCR was the method, and the copy in TCRdb shows in-frame clones only, minus some. The sample lists some 68,000 clones; roughly 90% were seen once. The source material was peripheral blood, sampled in the second trimester of pregnancy. The origin of the receptors is a female donor with multiple sclerosis, enrolled in a pregnancy study.

This clone was seen a single time. The chain recombines TRBV29-1 with TRBJ1-5; D is possibly TRBD1 (5 bases). Trimming stripped 6 bases from V and 3 bases from J, with 18 bases between. This CDR3 has 15 residues. Looked up from germline, CDR1 is SQVTM and CDR2 is ANQGSEA. The CDR3 here is CSVAGTGGSNQPQHF. Written as DNA, the CDR3 is TGCAGCGTCGCAGGGACGGGGGGTTCCAATCAGCCCCAGCATTTT.

The chain combines TRBV9 with TRBJ2-1; D unclear. V was pared by 3 bases and J by 10 bases, with 20 bases between. Germline loops: CDR1 SGDLS, CDR2 YYNGEE. CDR3 size: 15 residues. CDR3 sequence: CASSGSASQAWEQFF. CDR3 in DNA: TGTGCCAGCAGCGGGAGCGCGAGTCAAGCGTGGGAGCAGTTCTTC.

The chain carries TRBV4-3 and TRBJ2-5, with D maybe TRBD2 (5 bases). Germline V gives CDR1 LGHNA, CDR2 YSLEER. V was clipped by 4 bases and J by 0 bases, with 9 bases between them. The CDR3 spans 14 residues. CDR3 DNA sequence: TGCGCCAGCAGCCTCGGACTCTACCAAGAGACCCAGTACTTC. The encoded protein is CASSLGLYQETQYF.

A single count supports this clone. This rearrangement joins TRBV27 to TRBJ1-6; TRBD1 is a possible D gene (6 bases). Germline V gene sequence: CDR1 MNHEY, CDR2 SMNVEV (reference sequence). The CDR3 is 16 residues long. V dropped 10 bases and J dropped 5 bases, with 21 bases sitting between them. CDR3 DNA sequence: TGTGCCATCACTCTCGGGGGGCAATGGAATAATTCACCCCTCCACTTT. Translating gives CAITLGGQWNNSPLHF.

CDR3 in DNA: TGTGCCAGCAGGGGGGGACAGGAGAACACCGGGGAGCTGTTTTTT. Residues: CASRGGQENTGELFF. V usage is TRBV4-2 and J usage is TRBJ2-2; 8 positions agree with TRBD1. The junction had 4 bases not matched to a gene; V was cut back by 6 bases and J by 1 base. CDR1 is LGHNA, CDR2 YNFKEQ, per germline. CDR3 length: 15 residues.

The chain couples TRBV2 to TRBJ1-5; D is uncertain. Germline V gene data show CDR1 as SNHLY and CDR2 as FYNNEI. The V and J ends lost 1 base and 6 bases respectively, with 10 bases between them. This CDR3 has 14 residues. CDR3 sequence (DNA): TGTGCCAGCAGTGAAGTCGGGGAGGTTCAGCCCCAGCATTTT. This translates into CASSEVGEVQPQHF.

V usage is TRBV6-5 and J usage is TRBJ1-1; D gene ambiguous. Germline V gene sequence: CDR1 MNHEY, CDR2 SVGAGI. Trimming took off 7 bases at V and 1 base at J, with 13 bases between the two ends. The CDR3 contains 14 residues. The CDR3 DNA follows: TGTGCCAGCACCCCGAACATTTGGAACACTGAAGCTTTCTTT. Translating gives CASTPNIWNTEAFF.

The chain uses TRBV7-9 and TRBJ1-1, with 7 bases identical to TRBD1. The junction had 4 bases not matched to a gene; V was cut back by 5 bases and J by 4 bases. The CDR3 covers 13 residues. CDR1 is SEHNR, CDR2 FQNEAQ, per germline (reference sequence). CDR3 residues: CASSRAGGTEAFF. The CDR3 nucleotides are TGTGCCAGCAGCAGAGCAGGGGGCACTGAAGCTTTCTTT.

This chain uses TRBV19 with TRBJ2-7; D is possibly TRBD2 (5 bases). CDR1 is LNHDA and CDR2 is SQIVND in the germline V gene (reference sequence). Between the trimmed V and J ends, which lost 5 bases and 7 bases, there was a span of 15 bases. This CDR3 is 13 amino acids long. The CDR3 sequence is CASSRGEGGEQYF. In DNA form, the CDR3 reads TGTGCCAGTAGTCGGGGTGAGGGCGGGGAGCAGTACTTC.

V is TRBV27 and J is TRBJ1-1, with TRBD1 identical over 8 bases. Per the germline V gene, CDR1 is MNHEY and CDR2 is SMNVEV (reference sequence). Trimming at V came to 4 bases and at J to 2 bases, leaving 3 bases not matched to a gene. This CDR3 has 14 amino acids. The CDR3 nucleotides read TGTGCCAGCAGTTCAGACAGGGGTAACACTGAAGCTTTCTTT. It is translated as CASSSDRGNTEAFF.

The chain links TRBV18 to TRBJ2-1; 7 bases match TRBD1. Per the germline V gene, CDR1 is KGHSH and CDR2 is LQKENI. The CDR3 length is 16 residues. V gave up 3 bases and J gave up 5 bases; unmatched junction bases: 10. The chain's CDR3 is CASSPIQGTPNNEQFF. DNA of the CDR3: TGTGCCAGCTCACCCATACAGGGGACGCCAAACAATGAGCAGTTCTTC.

The chain links TRBV7-9 to TRBJ1-4; D perhaps matches TRBD1 (5 bases). Per germline, CDR1 SEHNR and CDR2 FQNEAQ (reference sequence). Trimming took off 4 bases at V and 1 base at J, with 13 bases between the two ends. The CDR3 extends over 16 amino acids. As DNA, the CDR3 is TGTGCCAGCAGCTCCCCCCTCACAGGAACTAATGAAAAACTGTTTTTT. It specifies CASSSPLTGTNEKLFF.

The rearrangement joins TRBV2 to TRBJ1-1; TRBD1 is a possible D gene (6 bases). The CDR3 contains 13 residues. V lost 7 bases, J lost 3 bases, and 12 bases lay in between. The germline CDR1 and CDR2 sequences are SNHLY and FYNNEI. The CDR3 DNA reads as TGTGCCAGCAAAGGGGGTAGCGACACTGAAGCTTTCTTT. It codes for CASKGGSDTEAFF.

This chain links TRBV7-2 with TRBJ2-7, with TRBD2 as a possible D gene (5 bases). Per germline, CDR1 SGHTA and CDR2 FQGNSA. V was trimmed by 5 bases and J by 6 bases, leaving 11 bases between them. This CDR3 has 12 amino acids. CDR3 loop: CASSQTGTEQYF. CDR3 sequence (DNA): TGTGCCAGCAGCCAAACGGGAACCGAGCAGTACTTC. Variable domain in full (rest from reference TRBV7-2 and TRBJ2-7): GAGVSQSPSNKVTEKGKDVELRCDPISGHTALYWYRQSLGQGLEFLIYFQGNSAPDKSGLPSDRFSAERTGGSVSTLTIQRTQQEDSAVYLCASSQTGTEQYFGPGTRLTVT.

This rearrangement joins TRBV29-1 to TRBJ2-5, with 10 bases aligning to TRBD1. V shed 3 bases, J shed 4 bases, and the junction held 2 bases outside the gene matches. Per the germline V gene, CDR1 is SQVTM and CDR2 is ANQGSEA. CDR3 size: 13 residues. The CDR3 DNA sequence: TGCAGCGTTGAGGGACAGGGGATAGAGACCCAGTACTTC. This codes for CSVEGQGIETQYF.